The text below deals with one T cell receptor (beta chain). Antigen specificity is unknown. The record originates from a study of T cell responses to AZD1222 COVID-19 vaccine. Background on the study: Combined were second doses at about 4 or about 12 weeks.

The CDR3 covers 14 residues. V was pared by 3 bases and J by 4 bases, with 12 bases between. CDR1 is SGHRS, CDR2 YFSETQ, per germline. Findings and limits, study-wide: Dominant at 160-218 and 743-854, vaccine-associated CD4 TCRs also spanned spike. Nearly half of unique spike-specific TCRs reportedly avoided B.1.351 and B.1.1.7 mutated regions. At study baseline, merely several AZD1222 recipients were seropositive.

Assay: immunoSEQ multiplex PCR; the TCRdb copy retains only in-frame clones and omits some. The data contain 150,000 or so clones, around 93% of them seen just once; the ten biggest clones take up about 4.4%. The V call is TRBV5-1, the J call TRBJ2-3; tentative D call: TRBD2 (6 bases). The sequencing here drew on peripheral blood, taken on day 0 of AZD1222 vaccination. The clonotype originates from an adult in good health. CDR3 residues: CASSSPRLADTQYF. CDR3 nucleotides: TGCGCCAGCAGCTCTCCCAGACTAGCAGATACGCAGTATTTT.